Listed below are T cell receptor beta chains from one sample, sequenced in a study of blood T cell repertoires in COVID-19. Sequenced by immunoSEQ multiplex PCR; TCRdb stores in-frame clones only, minus some. There are about 240,000 clones in the sample; about 80% occur only once, and 2.5% to 4% lies in the top ten. Specimen: peripheral blood. These receptor sequences come from a woman aged 80 or older with acute or convalescent COVID-19. Each CDR3 is given with its conserved first and last residue. A D gene is named only where the DNA matches it firmly. Only some rows state a clone size, as once, few, many or a class for expanded clones.

.	TRBV6-5	TRBJ1-4	.	TGTGCCAGCAGTTACTCCAGGGCTAATGAAAAACTGTTTTTT	CASSYSRANEKLFF
.	TRBV6-6	TRBJ1-2	.	TGTGCCAGCAGTTCTCTATATGGCTACACCTTC	CASSSLYGYTF
.	TRBV20-1	TRBJ2-4	TRBD2	TGCAGTGCTAGTACGGGGGGGCGGGACATTCAGTACTTC	CSASTGGRDIQYF
.	TRBV6-6	TRBJ2-4	TRBD1	TGTGCCAGCAGTGGGGGACAGGGTAAAAACATTCAGTACTTC	CASSGGQGKNIQYF
.	TRBV6-2/TRBV6-3	TRBJ2-3	TRBD2	TGTGCCAGCAGTTACTCTGGGGCGGGGGGGCAAGATACGCAGTATTTT	CASSYSGAGGQDTQYF
many	TRBV5-1	TRBJ2-2	.	TGCGCCAGCAGCGCGGTTACAGGGATGTTGTCCGGGGAGCTGTTTTTT	CASSAVTGMLSGELFF
few	TRBV3-1/TRBV3-2	TRBJ1-1	TRBD1	TGTGCCAGCAGCCAAATGACAGGGACGGGCACTGAAGCTTTCTTT	CASSQMTGTGTEAFF
.	TRBV15	TRBJ2-7	.	TGTGCCACCAGCAGAGATCGGCGGGTCGAGCAGTACTTC	CATSRDRRVEQYF
.	TRBV18	TRBJ1-2	TRBD1	TGTGCCAGCCCCACAGGGGGCATCAACTATGGCTACACCTTC	CASPTGGINYGYTF
.	TRBV6-1	TRBJ2-7	TRBD1	TGTGCCAGCAGTGATCAAGGACAGGGGGGAACCTACGAGCAGTACTTC	CASSDQGQGGTYEQYF
once	TRBV12-5	TRBJ2-1	TRBD2	TGTGCTAGTGGTTTGATGAAGCGGGAGCGGTCTTCCACTCTAAACAATGAGCAGTTCTTC	CASGLMKRERSSTLNNEQFF
once	TRBV18	TRBJ1-4	TRBD1	TGTGCCAGCTCACCCTCGACAGGGGACGGTGAAAAACTGTTTTTT	CASSPSTGDGEKLFF
.	TRBV19	TRBJ1-4	.	TGTGCCAGTAACCTCGGAGGCACTCGAAATGAAAAACTGTTTTTT	CASNLGGTRNEKLFF
few	TRBV2	TRBJ1-4	.	TGTGCCAGCAGAACAGTAGTTAATGAAAAACTGTTTTTT	CASRTVVNEKLFF
.	TRBV11-2	TRBJ2-7	.	TGTGCCAGCAGCTTAGATAGAGGGAACGAGCAGTACTTC	CASSLDRGNEQYF
.	TRBV6-1	TRBJ1-1	.	TGTGCCAGCAGTGCAAGGCGGATTTTCATGAACACTGAAGCTTTCTTT	CASSARRIFMNTEAFF
.	TRBV7-8	TRBJ2-3	TRBD2	TGTGCCAGCAGCTTATCCCCTAGCGGGGGGGCCTTGATTTCAGATACGCAGTATTTT	CASSLSPSGGALISDTQYF
once	TRBV7-6	TRBJ2-2	TRBD2	TGTGCCAGCAGCCAACTAGCGGGGTACACCGGGGAGCTGTTTTTT	CASSQLAGYTGELFF
.	TRBV19	TRBJ1-5	TRBD1	TGTGCCAGTAGTATATATCAGGGGGCTGGAGGCAATCAGCCCCAGCATTTT	CASSIYQGAGGNQPQHF
.	TRBV2	TRBJ2-7	TRBD1	TGTGCCAGCCTGGACAGGAGCTCCTACGAGCAGTACTTC	CASLDRSSYEQYF
.	TRBV7-9	TRBJ2-1	TRBD2	TGTGCCAGCAGCCCTAGCGGAAGCTCCTACAATGAGCAGTTCTTC	CASSPSGSSYNEQFF
few	TRBV9	TRBJ2-1	TRBD1	TGTGCCAGCAGCGTAGAAATGGGGGGACAGGCTTCCTACAATGAGCAGTTCTTC	CASSVEMGGQASYNEQFF
.	TRBV27	TRBJ2-1	.	TGTGCCAGCAGTTTCCCAACCTTGGGGGGAGGAACGAATGAGCAGTTCTTC	CASSFPTLGGGTNEQFF
few	TRBV29-1	TRBJ2-3	TRBD2	TGCAGCGTCCTGCTACTAGCGGGAGGGCCTGGAAGCACAGATACGCAGTATTTT	CSVLLLAGGPGSTDTQYF
.	TRBV3-1/TRBV3-2	TRBJ2-7	.	TGTGCCAGCAGCCCCCCCGAAGGGAGCGAGCAGTACTTC	CASSPPEGSEQYF
.	TRBV6-1	TRBJ2-7	TRBD2	TGTGCCAGCAGTGAAGGTGGAGCGGGGGGCTACGAGCAGTACTTC	CASSEGGAGGYEQYF
.	TRBV30	TRBJ2-3	.	TGTGCCTGGAACTCCCCTCCCCTAATTACTTTT	CAWNSPPLITF